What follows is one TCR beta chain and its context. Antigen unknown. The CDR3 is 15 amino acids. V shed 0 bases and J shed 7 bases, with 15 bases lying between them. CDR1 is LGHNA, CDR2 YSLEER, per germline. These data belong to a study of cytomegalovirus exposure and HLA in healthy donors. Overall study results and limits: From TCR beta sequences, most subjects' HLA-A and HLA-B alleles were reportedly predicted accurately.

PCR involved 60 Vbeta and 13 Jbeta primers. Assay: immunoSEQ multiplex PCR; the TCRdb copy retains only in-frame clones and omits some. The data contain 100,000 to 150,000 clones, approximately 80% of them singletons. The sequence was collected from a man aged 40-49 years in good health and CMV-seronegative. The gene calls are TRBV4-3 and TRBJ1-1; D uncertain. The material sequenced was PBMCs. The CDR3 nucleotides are TGCGCCAGCAGCCAAGATGGTCGGAGCTCTAGTGAAGCTTTCTTT. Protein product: CASSQDGRSSSEAFF.